This T cell receptor (beta chain) was recovered during a study of blood T cell repertoires in COVID-19. Background on the study: PBMCs, B-cell-depleted T cells, or T cells were the source of the cDNA or gDNA that made up the material.

Clones were sequenced by immunoSEQ multiplex PCR, and TCRdb holds only the in-frame ones, with some missing. The sample includes around 430,000 clones, about nine tenths of them seen just once. CDR3 length: 15 amino acids. The V and J ends lost 1 base and 4 bases respectively, with 12 bases between them. The germline V gene has CDR1 SGHDT and CDR2 YYEEEE. This chain joins TRBV5-6 and TRBJ1-5, with D possibly TRBD1 on 5 matching bases. Sequenced input: peripheral blood. This TCR derives from a woman aged 50 to 65 with COVID-19, enrolled during active disease. For the CDR3, the DNA is TGTGCCAGCAGCTTGAAGGGGTCCCCTAATCAGCCCCAGCATTTT. This translates into CASSLKGSPNQPQHF.